This T cell receptor beta chain came from a study of identical twins. Whole-study findings and limits: Cord blood beta clonotypes that were abundant carried fewer insertions, and memory repertoires showed no such trend. Excess sharing by twins proved weaker in beta out-of-frame sequences.

On this clonotype: The target antigen is unknown. At one boundary the junction diverges from the germline segment, which might be a read error.

A universal primer site was incorporated via template switching, and the cDNA contained unique molecular identifiers. TCRdb ran MiXCR on the 5' RACE reads and lists one entry per CDR3 protein. The data hold some 460,000 distinct CDR3 sequences, with 13% to 15% observed a single time. This CDR3 contains 16 residues. Germline CDR1 MDHEN, CDR2 SYDVKM. The sample was also reused in another study, on yellow fever vaccine responses in identical twins.

The sample was CD4+ T cells sorted from blood. The TCR was taken from a woman between 18 and 29 years old in good health. The J gene is TRBJ1-1, the V gene TRBV28; 8 bases agree with TRBD1. This chain's CDR3 is CASSFFRGQGLSEAFF. The CDR3 DNA sequence: TGTGCCAGCAGTTTTTTTCGAGGACAGGGTCTTTCTGAGGCTTTCTTT. Supplemented by reference TRBV28 and TRBJ1-1, the full variable domain reads DVKVTQSSRYLVKRTGEKVFLECVQDMDHENMFWYRQDPGLGLRLIYFSYDVKMKEKGDIPEGYSVSREKKERFSLILESASTNQTSMYLCASSFFRGQGLSEAFFGQGTRLTVV.